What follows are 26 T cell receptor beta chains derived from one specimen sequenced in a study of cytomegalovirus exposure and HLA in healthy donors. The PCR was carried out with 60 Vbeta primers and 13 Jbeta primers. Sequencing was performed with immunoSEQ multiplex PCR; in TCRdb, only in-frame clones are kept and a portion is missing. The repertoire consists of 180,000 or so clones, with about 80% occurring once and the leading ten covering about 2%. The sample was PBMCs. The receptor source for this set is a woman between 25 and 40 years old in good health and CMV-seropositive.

DNA of the CDR3: TGTGCCAGCAGCTTGGGCAGGGTAGAAGGCTACACCTTC. Translated: CASSLGRVEGYTF. The chain couples TRBV5-4 to TRBJ1-2, with D possibly TRBD1 on 5 matching bases. The germline V gene encodes CDR1 SGHNT and CDR2 YYREEE (reference sequence). Trimming cost V 0 bases and J 8 bases, with 11 bases left between them. The length of the CDR3 is 13 residues.

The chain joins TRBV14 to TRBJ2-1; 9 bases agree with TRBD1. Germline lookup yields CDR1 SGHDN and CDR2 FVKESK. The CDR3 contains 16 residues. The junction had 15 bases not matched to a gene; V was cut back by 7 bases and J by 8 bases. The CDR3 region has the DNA TGTGCCAGCAATAGATTCGGGGACAGGGTAAGGGATGAGCAGTTCTTC. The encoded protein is CASNRFGDRVRDEQFF.

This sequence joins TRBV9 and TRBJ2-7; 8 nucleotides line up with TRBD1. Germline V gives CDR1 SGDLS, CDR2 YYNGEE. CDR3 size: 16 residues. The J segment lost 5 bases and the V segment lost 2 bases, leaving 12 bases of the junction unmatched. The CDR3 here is CASSVRVQGGFHEQYF. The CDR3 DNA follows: TGTGCCAGCAGCGTTCGGGTACAGGGGGGTTTCCACGAGCAGTACTTC. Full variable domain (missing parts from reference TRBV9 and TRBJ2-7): DSGVTQTPKHLITATGQRVTLRCSPRSGDLSVYWYQQSLDQGLQFLIQYYNGEERAKGNILERFSAQQFPDLHSELNLSSLELGDSALYFCASSVRVQGGFHEQYFGPGTRLTVT.

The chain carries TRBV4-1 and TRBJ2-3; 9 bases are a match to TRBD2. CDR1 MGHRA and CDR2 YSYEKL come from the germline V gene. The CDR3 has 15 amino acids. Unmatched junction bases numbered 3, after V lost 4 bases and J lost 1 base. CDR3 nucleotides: TGCGCCAGCAGCCGACTAGCGGAGGGCACAGATACGCAGTATTTT. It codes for CASSRLAEGTDTQYF.

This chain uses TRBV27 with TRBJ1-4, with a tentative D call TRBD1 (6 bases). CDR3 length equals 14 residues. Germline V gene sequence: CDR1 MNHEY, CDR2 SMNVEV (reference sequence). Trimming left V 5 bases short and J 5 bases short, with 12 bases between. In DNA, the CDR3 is TGTGCCAGCAGTACCTACAGGGAGAATGAAAAACTGTTTTTT. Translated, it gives CASSTYRENEKLFF.

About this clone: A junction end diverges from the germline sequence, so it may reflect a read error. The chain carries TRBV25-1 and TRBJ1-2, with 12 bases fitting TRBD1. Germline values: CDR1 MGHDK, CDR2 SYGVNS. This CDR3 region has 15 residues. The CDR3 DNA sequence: TGTGCCAGCACCCAGGGGACAGGGGGCGGCTATCGCTACACCTTC. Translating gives CASTQGTGGGYRYTF.

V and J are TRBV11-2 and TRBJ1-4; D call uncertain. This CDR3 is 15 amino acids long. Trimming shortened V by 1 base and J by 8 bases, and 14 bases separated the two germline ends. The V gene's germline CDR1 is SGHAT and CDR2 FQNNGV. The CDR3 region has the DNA TGTGCCAGCAGCTTAGGACTCATTACGGAGGAAAAACTGTTTTTT. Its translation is CASSLGLITEEKLFF.

The CDR3 DNA reads TGTGCCAGCAGCTTAGGGAGCGGGAGGGCAGCTAAGCAGTTCTTC. It translates to CASSLGSGRAAKQFF. The chain uses TRBV7-6 and TRBJ2-1, with 10 bases aligning to TRBD2. Looked up from germline, CDR1 is SGHVS and CDR2 is FNYEAQ. With V trimmed by 1 base and J by 11 bases, 8 bases remained unmatched. The CDR3 contains 15 residues. Full variable domain (rest looked up from reference TRBV7-6 and TRBJ2-1): GAGVSQSPRYKVTKRGQDVALRCDPISGHVSLYWYRQALGQGPEFLTYFNYEAQQDKSGLPNDRFSAERPEGSISTLTIQRTEQRDSAMYRCASSLGSGRAAKQFFGPGTRLTVL.

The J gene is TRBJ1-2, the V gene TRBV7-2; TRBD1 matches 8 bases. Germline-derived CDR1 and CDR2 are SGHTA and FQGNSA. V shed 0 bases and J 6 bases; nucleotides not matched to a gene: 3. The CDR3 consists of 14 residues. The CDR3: CASSLAGRGHGYTF. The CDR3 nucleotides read TGTGCCAGCAGCTTAGCGGGCAGGGGGCATGGCTACACCTTC.

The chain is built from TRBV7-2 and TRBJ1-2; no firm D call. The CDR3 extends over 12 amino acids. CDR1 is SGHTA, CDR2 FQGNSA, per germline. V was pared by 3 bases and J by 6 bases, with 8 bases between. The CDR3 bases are TGTGCCAGCAGCTTCGGGGTCCATGGCTACACCTTC. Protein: CASSFGVHGYTF.

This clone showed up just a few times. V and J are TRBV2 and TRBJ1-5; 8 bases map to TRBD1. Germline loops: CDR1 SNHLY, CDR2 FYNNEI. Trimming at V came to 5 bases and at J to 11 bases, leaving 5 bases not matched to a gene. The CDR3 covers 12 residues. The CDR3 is CASSIGQGAQHF. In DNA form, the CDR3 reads TGTGCCAGCAGTATCGGACAGGGCGCCCAGCATTTT.

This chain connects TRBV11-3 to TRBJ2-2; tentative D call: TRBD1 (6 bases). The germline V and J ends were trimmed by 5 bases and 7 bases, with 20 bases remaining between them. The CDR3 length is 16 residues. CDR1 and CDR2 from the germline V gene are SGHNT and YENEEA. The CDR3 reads CASSKGPTGRGGELFF. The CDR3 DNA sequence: TGTGCCAGCAGCAAAGGTCCGACAGGACGTGGCGGGGAGCTGTTTTTT.

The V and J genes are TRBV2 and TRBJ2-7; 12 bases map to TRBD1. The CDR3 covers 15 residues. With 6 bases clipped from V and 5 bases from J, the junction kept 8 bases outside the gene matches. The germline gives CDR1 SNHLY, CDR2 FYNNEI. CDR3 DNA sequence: TGTGCCAGCAGAGGGACAGGGGGCGCGATGAACGAGCAGTACTTC. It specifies CASRGTGGAMNEQYF.

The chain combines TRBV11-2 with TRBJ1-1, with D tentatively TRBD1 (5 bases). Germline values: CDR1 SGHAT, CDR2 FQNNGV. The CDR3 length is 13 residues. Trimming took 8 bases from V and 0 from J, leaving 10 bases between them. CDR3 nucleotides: TGTGCCAGCGGCCGACAGTTGAACACTGAAGCTTTCTTT. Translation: CASGRQLNTEAFF. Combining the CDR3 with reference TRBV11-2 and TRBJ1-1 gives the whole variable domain EAGVAQSPRYKIIEKRQSVAFWCNPISGHATLYWYQQILGQGPKLLIQFQNNGVVDDSQLPKDRFSAERLKGVDSTLKIQPAKLEDSAVYLCASGRQLNTEAFFGQGTRLTVV.

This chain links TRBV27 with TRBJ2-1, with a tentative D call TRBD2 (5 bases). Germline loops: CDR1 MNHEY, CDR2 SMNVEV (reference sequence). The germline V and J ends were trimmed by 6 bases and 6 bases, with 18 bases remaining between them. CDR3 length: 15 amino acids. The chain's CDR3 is CASSTLGETRNEQFF. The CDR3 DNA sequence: TGTGCCAGCAGCACCCTCGGGGAGACTCGCAATGAGCAGTTCTTC.

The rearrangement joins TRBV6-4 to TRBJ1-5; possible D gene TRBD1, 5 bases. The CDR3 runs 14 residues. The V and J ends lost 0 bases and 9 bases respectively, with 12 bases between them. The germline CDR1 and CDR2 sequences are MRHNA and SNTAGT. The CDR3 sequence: CASSDSGGRGPQHF. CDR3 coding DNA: TGTGCCAGCAGTGACTCGGGAGGGAGGGGGCCCCAGCATTTT.

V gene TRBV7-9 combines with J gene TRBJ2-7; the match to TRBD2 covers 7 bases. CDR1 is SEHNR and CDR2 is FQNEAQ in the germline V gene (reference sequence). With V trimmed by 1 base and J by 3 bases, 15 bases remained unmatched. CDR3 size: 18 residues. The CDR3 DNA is TGTGCCAGCAGCTTAGTTGGGGTGGGGAGGGACGGTAACTACGAGCAGTACTTC. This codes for CASSLVGVGRDGNYEQYF.

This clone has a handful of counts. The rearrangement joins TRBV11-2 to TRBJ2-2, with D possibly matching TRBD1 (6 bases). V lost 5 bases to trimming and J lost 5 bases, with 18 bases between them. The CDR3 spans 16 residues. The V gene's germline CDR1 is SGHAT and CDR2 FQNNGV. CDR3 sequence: CASSPWAAGETGELFF. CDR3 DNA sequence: TGTGCCAGCAGCCCTTGGGCTGCAGGGGAGACCGGGGAGCTGTTTTTT. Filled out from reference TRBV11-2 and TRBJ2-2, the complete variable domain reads EAGVAQSPRYKIIEKRQSVAFWCNPISGHATLYWYQQILGQGPKLLIQFQNNGVVDDSQLPKDRFSAERLKGVDSTLKIQPAKLEDSAVYLCASSPWAAGETGELFFGEGSRLTVL.

In DNA, the CDR3 is TGTGCCAGCAGCTTTCGATCCTCCGAGGGAAGTGAGCAGTTCTTC. Protein sequence: CASSFRSSEGSEQFF. The J gene is TRBJ2-1, the V gene TRBV7-6; tentative D call: TRBD2 (5 bases). The CDR3 covers 15 residues. The germline CDR1 and CDR2 sequences are SGHVS and FNYEAQ. V was trimmed by 3 bases and J by 9 bases, leaving 18 bases between them.

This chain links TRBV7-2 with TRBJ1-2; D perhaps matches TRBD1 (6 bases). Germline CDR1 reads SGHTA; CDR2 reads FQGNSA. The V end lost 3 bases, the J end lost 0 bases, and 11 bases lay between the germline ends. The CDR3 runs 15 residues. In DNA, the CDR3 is TGTGCCAGCAGCTTGGATGGACAGTCTAACTATGGCTACACCTTC. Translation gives CASSLDGQSNYGYTF.

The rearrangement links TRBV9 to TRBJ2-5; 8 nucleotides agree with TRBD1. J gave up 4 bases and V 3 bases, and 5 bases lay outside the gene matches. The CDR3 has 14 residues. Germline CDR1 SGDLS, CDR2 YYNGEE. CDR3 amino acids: CASSAQGVGETQYF. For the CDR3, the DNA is TGTGCCAGCAGCGCACAGGGGGTGGGAGAGACCCAGTACTTC.

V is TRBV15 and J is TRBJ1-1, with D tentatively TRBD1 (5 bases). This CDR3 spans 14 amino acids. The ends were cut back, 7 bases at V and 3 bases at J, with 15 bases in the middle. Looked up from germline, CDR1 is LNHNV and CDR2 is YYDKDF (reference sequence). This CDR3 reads CATTDSPMDTEAFF. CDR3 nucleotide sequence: TGTGCCACCACCGACAGTCCAATGGACACTGAAGCTTTCTTT. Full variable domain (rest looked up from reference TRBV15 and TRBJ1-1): DAMVIQNPRYQVTQFGKPVTLSCSQTLNHNVMYWYQQKSSQAPKLLFHYYDKDFNNEADTPDNFQSRRPNTSFCFLDIRSPGLGDTAMYLCATTDSPMDTEAFFGQGTRLTVV.

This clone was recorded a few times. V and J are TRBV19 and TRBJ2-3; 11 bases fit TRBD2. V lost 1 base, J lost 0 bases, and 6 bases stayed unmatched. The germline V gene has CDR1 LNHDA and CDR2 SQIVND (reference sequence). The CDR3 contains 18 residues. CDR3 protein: CASSIGLAGQSSTDTQYF. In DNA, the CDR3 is TGTGCCAGTAGTATAGGACTAGCGGGGCAATCTAGCACAGATACGCAGTATTTT. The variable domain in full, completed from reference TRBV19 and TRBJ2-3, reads DGGITQSPKYLFRKEGQNVTLSCEQNLNHDAMYWYRQDPGQGLRLIYYSQIVNDFQKGDIAEGYSVSREKKESFPLTVTSAQKNPTAFYLCASSIGLAGQSSTDTQYFGPGTRLTVL.

The CDR3, as DNA: TGTGCCACCAGCAGAGTCCCCAGGTCCGAGCAGTACTTC. Its protein product is CATSRVPRSEQYF. This chain connects TRBV15 to TRBJ2-7; no definite D call. The CDR3 is made up of 13 amino acids. V lost 1 base and J lost 6, with 10 bases in between. Germline values: CDR1 LNHNV, CDR2 YYDKDF (reference sequence).

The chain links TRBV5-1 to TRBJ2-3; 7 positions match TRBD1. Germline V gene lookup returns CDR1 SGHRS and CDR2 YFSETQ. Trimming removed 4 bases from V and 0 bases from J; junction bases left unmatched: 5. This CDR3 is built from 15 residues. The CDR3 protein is CASSRDSPSTDTQYF. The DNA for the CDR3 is TGCGCCAGCAGCCGGGACAGTCCTAGCACAGATACGCAGTATTTT.

The CDR3 region has the DNA TGTGCCAGCAGTCGGACAGGGGAAGCTAACTATGGCTACACCTTC. Residues: CASSRTGEANYGYTF. The rearrangement uses TRBV6-5 and TRBJ1-2; TRBD1 aligns across 9 bases. This CDR3 is built from 15 residues. Germline-derived CDR1 and CDR2 are MNHEY and SVGAGI. V trimming: 5 bases; J trimming: 0 bases; junction bases outside the gene matches: 4.